This T cell receptor beta chain derives from a study of tumor-infiltrating lymphocytes in localized non-small cell lung cancer. This CDR3 region has 14 residues. In germline, CDR1 is SGHAT, CDR2 FQNNGV. Between the trimmed V and J ends, which lost 0 bases and 9 bases, there was a span of 12 bases. Broader study findings: Immunotypes IM1 and IM2 had similar TCR-derived T-cell fractions.

This clone is a singleton in its sample. Its matching antigen is unknown. Profiling relied on immunoSEQ multiplex PCR, and the TCRdb table lists in-frame clones only, not all of them. The sample contains over 10,000 clones, 80% to 90% of which appear only once. The TCR was taken from a human donor with non-small cell lung cancer. The chain combines TRBV11-2 with TRBJ2-1; maybe TRBD1 (5 bases). The sequenced sample was uninvolved lung tissue not adjacent to the tumor. The CDR3 DNA follows: TGTGCCAGCAGCTTAGATCACAGGACGGGTGAGCAGTTCTTC. Protein product: CASSLDHRTGEQFF.